Shown below are 17 T cell receptor beta chains from a single sample sequenced in a study of T cells in women clearing cervical HPV infection. Profiled with immunoSEQ multiplex PCR; TCRdb holds only in-frame clones, not every one. The table lists about 33,000 clones, with 7.5% to 10% in the top ten. The sample consisted of blood buffy coat. The receptor source for this set is a woman between 18 and 70 years old with a cervical HPV16 infection that either progressed to CIN3+ or cleared (not recorded which).

About this clone: The CDR3 end falls 3 residues outside the read, so it is completed with the germline J gene. This same CDR3 is encoded by further DNA sequences in the sample. The J gene is TRBJ2-7, the V gene TRBV19, with 10 bases lining up with TRBD1. J lost 6 bases, V lost 5 bases, and 4 bases had no gene match. The V gene's germline CDR1 is LNHDA and CDR2 SQIVND (reference sequence). This CDR3 is built from 13 residues. The CDR3 DNA, read in part, is TGTGCCAGTAGTGGACAGGGGGGGCGCGAG. This encodes CASSGQGGRE. The full CDR3 protein is CASSGQGGREQYF.

As concerns this clone: The DNA ends 3 residues before the CDR3 does, and the rest of the CDR3 is filled in from the germline J gene. The chain recombines TRBV19 with TRBJ2-1, with D unclear. V gave up 6 bases and J gave up 5 bases, with 14 bases separating them. CDR3 length equals 14 residues. Germline CDR1 reads LNHDA; CDR2 reads SQIVND (reference sequence). Incomplete CDR3 DNA: TGTGCCAGTAGCCCCCGTAAGGGCAACAATGAG. Protein sequence: CASSPRKGNNE. The CDR3 in its entirety is CASSPRKGNNEQFF.

As concerns this clone: The read terminates 3 residues before the CDR3 end, so the remaining end is supplied by the germline J gene. V and J are TRBV9 and TRBJ2-3; TRBD1 might be the D (6 bases). The CDR3 length is 16 residues. From germline, CDR1 is SGDLS and CDR2 YYNGEE. V lost 4 bases and J lost 0, with 15 bases in between. CDR3 sequence reads: CASSPRVGGSTDTQYF. CDR3 DNA (partial): TGTGCCAGCAGCCCCCGCGTAGGGGGTAGCACAGATACG.

Turning to this clone: With the read ending 3 residues before the CDR3 end, the germline J gene is used to fill in that end. This chain joins TRBV5-1 and TRBJ1-6; D unresolved. CDR3 size: 17 residues. Trimming pared 7 bases from V and 2 bases from J, leaving 19 bases between. Germline V gene sequence: CDR1 SGHRS, CDR2 YFSETQ. The DNA read from the CDR3 is TGCGCCAGCTCCCCCCGGGGTGATCAAGCCTATAATTCACCC. Translating it yields CASSPRGDQAYNSP. The whole CDR3 protein reads CASSPRGDQAYNSPLHF.

About this clone: Read sequence stops 3 residues before the CDR3 end, and the germline J gene provides the missing end. The chain recombines TRBV5-1 with TRBJ2-3; weak D call: TRBD2 (6 bases). V was shortened by 3 bases and J by 4 bases, with 12 bases between the two germline ends. Germline V CDR1 and CDR2: SGHRS, YFSETQ. This CDR3 is 14 amino acids long. CDR3 DNA, as far as it was read: TGCGCCAGCAGCTGGGCCGAGCGGGCAGATACG. Its translation: CASSWAERADT. The complete CDR3 sequence is CASSWAERADTQYF.

In regard to this clone: The CDR3 is cut off 3 residues early in the read; its end comes from the germline J gene. The chain joins TRBV6-1 to TRBJ1-1; TRBD1 might be the D (5 bases). The CDR3 runs to 13 residues. The germline CDR1 and CDR2 sequences are MNHNS and SASEGT. CDR3 DNA (partial): TGTGCCAGCAGTGAATTTTATAGGACAGAA. Translation: CASSEFYRTE. The entire CDR3 is CASSEFYRTEAFF.

This clone is deemed medium-sized by its frequency. Read sequence stops 3 residues before the CDR3 end, and the germline J gene provides the missing end. V usage is TRBV18 and J usage is TRBJ2-7; TRBD1 matches 7 bases. The CDR3 covers 15 residues. The V gene's germline CDR1 is KGHSH and CDR2 LQKENI. J was trimmed by 4 bases and V by 3 bases; bases with no gene match: 9. The chain's CDR3 is CASSPLRTGFYEQYF. CDR3 DNA (partial): TGTGCCAGCTCACCTTTGAGGACAGGTTTTTACGAG.

On this clone itself: The read ends 3 residues before the CDR3 terminus; that terminus is restored from the germline J gene. This chain connects TRBV19 to TRBJ1-6; 8 nucleotides align to TRBD1. CDR1 and CDR2 (germline): LNHDA, SQIVND (reference sequence). The CDR3 contains 15 residues. The ends lost 4 bases at V and 11 bases at J; junction bases unmatched: 10. CDR3 bases read: TGTGCCAGTAGTACAGCGGACAGGGAAGTTGCACCC. Translated, it gives CASSTADREVAP. The entire CDR3 reads CASSTADREVAPLHF. The full variable domain, in which reference TRBV19 and TRBJ1-6 provide the parts outside the CDR3, is DGGITQSPKYLFRKEGQNVTLSCEQNLNHDAMYWYRQDPGQGLRLIYYSQIVNDFQKGDIAEGYSVSREKKESFPLTVTSAQKNPTAFYLCASSTADREVAPLHFGNGTRLTVT.

As for this clone: Mismatch with germline at one junction end may stem from a read error. The CDR3 end lies 3 residues beyond the end of the read and is filled in from the germline J gene. The rearrangement uses TRBV7-3 and TRBJ1-1; the D gene is possibly TRBD1 (5 bases). This CDR3 has 14 residues. Germline CDR1 is SGHTA and CDR2 is FQGTGA. Partial CDR3 DNA: TGTGCCAACAGCAATGGGAGGGGTCGGACTGAA. Translating it yields CANSNGRGRTE. The full CDR3 protein reads CANSNGRGRTEAFF.

With respect to this clone: Relative to the germline gene, one junction end is altered; a read error may explain this. Read sequence stops 3 residues before the CDR3 end, and the germline J gene provides the missing end. Other DNA sequences in the sample encode the same CDR3. The J gene is TRBJ1-3, the V gene TRBV7-9; perhaps TRBD1 as D (6 bases). This CDR3 contains 15 residues. The germline V gene has CDR1 SEHNR and CDR2 FQNEAQ (reference sequence). The CDR3 sequence is CASSLGGESGNTIYF. The CDR3 bases that were read are TGTGCCAGCAGTTTAGGGGGGGAATCTGGAAACACT.

Regarding this clone: The read stops 3 residues short of the end of the CDR3; the missing end is completed from the germline J gene. V gene TRBV5-1 combines with J gene TRBJ2-2, with D tentatively TRBD2 (7 bases). Germline values: CDR1 SGHRS, CDR2 YFSETQ. Trimming cost V 0 bases and J 5 bases, with 14 bases left between them. The CDR3 has 16 residues. CDR3 DNA, as far as it was read: TGCGCCAGCAGCTTGGGACAGGCCGGGGGGACCGGGGAG. Translation gives CASSLGQAGGTGE. From start to end, the CDR3 is CASSLGQAGGTGELFF.

Turning to this clone: The CDR3 end lies 3 residues beyond the end of the read and is filled in from the germline J gene. The chain is built from TRBV13 and TRBJ2-3; 11 positions match TRBD2. V lost 2 bases to trimming and J lost 0 bases; unmatched junction nucleotides: 7. This CDR3 spans 18 amino acids. The germline V gene encodes CDR1 PRHDT and CDR2 FYEKMQ (reference sequence). Partial CDR3 DNA: TGTGCCAGCAGCTTAACCCTAGCGGGGGGAGCTAGCACAGATACG. Its translation: CASSLTLAGGASTDT. The whole CDR3 is CASSLTLAGGASTDTQYF.

Remarks on this clone: The read falls 3 residues short of the CDR3 end, and the missing part is taken from the germline J gene. The gene calls are TRBV27 and TRBJ2-5, with 7 bases identical to TRBD2. The CDR3 sequence is 17 residues long. Germline values: CDR1 MNHEY, CDR2 SMNVEV (reference sequence). Trimming cost V 3 bases and J 2 bases; bases outside gene matches: 12. CDR3 bases read: TGTGCCAGCAGTTTGCCCCGGCGGGAGCGTCGACAAGAGACC. The encoded protein is CASSLPRRERRQET. The CDR3 in full is CASSLPRRERRQETQYF.

A note on this clone: The CDR3 is cut off 3 residues early in the read; its end comes from the germline J gene. The chain combines TRBV2 with TRBJ1-5; a weak D match, TRBD1 (6 bases). Deletions cut 8 bases from V and 3 bases from J, with 11 bases between. From germline, CDR1 is SNHLY and CDR2 FYNNEI. This CDR3 is built from 13 residues. The CDR3 DNA, read in part, is TGTGCCAGCGCCGGACAGTACAATCAGCCC. It yields the protein CASAGQYNQP. The entire CDR3 reads CASAGQYNQPQHF. The variable domain in full, with the rest retrieved from reference TRBV2 and TRBJ1-5, is EPEVTQTPSHQVTQMGQEVILRCVPISNHLYFYWYRQILGQKVEFLVSFYNNEISEKSEIFDDQFSVERPDGSNFTLKIRSTKLEDSAMYFCASAGQYNQPQHFGDGTRLSIL.

A word on this clone: Read sequence stops 3 residues before the CDR3 end, and the germline J gene provides the missing end. The chain recombines TRBV5-4 with TRBJ1-1, with D possibly being TRBD1 (5 bases). Germline values: CDR1 SGHNT, CDR2 YYREEE (reference sequence). This CDR3 region has 15 residues. V lost 4 bases to trimming and J lost 7 bases, with 20 bases between them. CDR3 DNA (partial): TGTGCCAGCAGCCCCACGGTTGGGGCATGGGGTGAA. Translated: CASSPTVGAWGE. The full-length CDR3 reads as CASSPTVGAWGEAFF.

Notes on this clone: The observed sequence ends 3 residues before the CDR3 terminus, with the missing tail filled in from the germline J gene. This chain joins TRBV28 and TRBJ2-1, with 8 bases fitting TRBD2. The CDR3 runs to 16 residues. CDR1 and CDR2 (germline): MDHEN, SYDVKM. The V gene end was trimmed by 6 bases and the J gene end by 6 bases; junction bases not matched to a gene: 13. This CDR3 is CASSPVGSGIVNEQFF. The sequenced CDR3 bases are TGTGCCAGCAGCCCCGTTGGTAGCGGGATAGTCAATGAG.

For this clone: The read ends 3 residues early relative to the CDR3; the germline J gene fills the gap. The rearrangement uses TRBV7-8 and TRBJ2-5; TRBD1 agrees at 8 bases. CDR1 and CDR2 (germline): SGHVS, FQNEAQ. J lost 4 bases, V lost 3 bases, and 7 bases had no gene match. The CDR3 length is 15 residues. The CDR3 sequence: CASSFKGQVAETQYF. CDR3 DNA (partial): TGTGCCAGCAGCTTTAAGGGACAGGTAGCAGAGACC.